Listed below are T cell receptor beta chains from one sample, sequenced in a study of T cell changes during pregnancy in multiple sclerosis. This table comes from immunoSEQ multiplex PCR, and its TCRdb copy is limited to in-frame clones, with some not included. The sample carries 100,000 to 150,000 clones, approximately 93% recorded once. The starting material was peripheral blood, obtained before pregnancy. The receptors shown here come from a female donor with multiple sclerosis, enrolled in a pregnancy study. Each CDR3 is given with its conserved first and last residue. Fields, in order: V gene, CDR3 length, clone size, J gene, D gene, CDR3 protein, CDR3 DNA. A D gene is named only where the DNA matches it firmly. Some rows mark clone size as missing; the rest say once, few, many or name a class of expanded clone.

V gene: TRBV11-2
CDR3 length: 14
clone size: -
J gene: TRBJ1-2
D gene: -
CDR3 protein: CASSLSGVNYGYTF
CDR3 DNA: TGTGCCAGCAGCTTGAGCGGGGTTAACTATGGCTACACCTTC

V gene: TRBV5-1
CDR3 length: 14
clone size: once
J gene: TRBJ2-5
D gene: TRBD1
CDR3 protein: CASTRTGPPETQYF
CDR3 DNA: TGCGCCAGCACCCGGACAGGTCCCCCAGAGACCCAGTACTTC

V gene: TRBV15
CDR3 length: 15
clone size: -
J gene: TRBJ1-2
D gene: TRBD1
CDR3 protein: CATSGEDEGAAGYTF
CDR3 DNA: TGTGCCACCAGCGGGGAGGACGAGGGGGCAGCTGGCTACACCTTC

V gene: TRBV5-4
CDR3 length: 15
clone size: -
J gene: TRBJ2-3
D gene: -
CDR3 protein: CASSLRTFSMDTQYF
CDR3 DNA: TGTGCCAGCAGCTTGAGGACTTTTTCGATGGATACGCAGTATTTT

V gene: TRBV28
CDR3 length: 14
clone size: -
J gene: TRBJ2-1
D gene: TRBD1
CDR3 protein: CASSLTGTGDEQFF
CDR3 DNA: TGTGCCAGCAGTTTAACGGGGACAGGGGATGAGCAGTTCTTC

V gene: TRBV5-1
CDR3 length: 16
clone size: -
J gene: TRBJ2-1
D gene: TRBD1
CDR3 protein: CASSLEGGAPYNEQFF
CDR3 DNA: TGCGCCAGCAGCTTGGAAGGGGGCGCGCCCTACAATGAGCAGTTCTTC

V gene: TRBV27
CDR3 length: 14
clone size: -
J gene: TRBJ1-1
D gene: -
CDR3 protein: CASSLYDSSTEAFF
CDR3 DNA: TGTGCCAGCAGTTTGTACGACAGCTCCACTGAAGCTTTCTTT

V gene: TRBV5-1
CDR3 length: 13
clone size: few
J gene: TRBJ2-1
D gene: -
CDR3 protein: CASSLAGSGEQFF
CDR3 DNA: TGCGCCAGCAGCTTGGCGGGAAGCGGCGAGCAGTTCTTC

V gene: TRBV5-1
CDR3 length: 16
clone size: -
J gene: TRBJ2-3
D gene: TRBD1
CDR3 protein: CASSLAGTGVTDTQYF
CDR3 DNA: TGCGCCAGCAGCTTGGCCGGGACAGGGGTTACAGATACGCAGTATTTT

V gene: TRBV2
CDR3 length: 14
clone size: -
J gene: TRBJ1-1
D gene: -
CDR3 protein: CASSDVGGSTEAFF
CDR3 DNA: TGTGCCAGCTCAGATGTAGGCGGGAGCACTGAAGCTTTCTTT

V gene: TRBV9
CDR3 length: 16
clone size: once
J gene: TRBJ1-2
D gene: TRBD1
CDR3 protein: CASSVDRDRVNYGYTF
CDR3 DNA: TGTGCCAGCAGCGTAGATAGGGACAGGGTTAACTATGGCTACACCTTC

V gene: TRBV14
CDR3 length: 15
clone size: -
J gene: TRBJ1-2
D gene: -
CDR3 protein: CASSQVPGASYGYTF
CDR3 DNA: TGTGCCAGCAGCCAAGTCCCAGGGGCCAGCTATGGCTACACCTTC

V gene: TRBV7-3
CDR3 length: 14
clone size: -
J gene: TRBJ1-1
D gene: -
CDR3 protein: CASSLRGSNTEAFF
CDR3 DNA: TGTGCCAGCAGCTTACGGGGTTCGAACACTGAAGCTTTCTTT

V gene: TRBV28
CDR3 length: 14
clone size: -
J gene: TRBJ1-1
D gene: -
CDR3 protein: CASRVGGKNTEAFF
CDR3 DNA: TGTGCCAGCCGGGTAGGCGGAAAGAACACTGAAGCTTTCTTT

V gene: TRBV7-9
CDR3 length: 14
clone size: -
J gene: TRBJ2-7
D gene: -
CDR3 protein: CASSLVGARNEQYF
CDR3 DNA: TGTGCCAGCAGCTTAGTGGGAGCGAGGAACGAGCAGTACTTC

V gene: TRBV5-1
CDR3 length: 17
clone size: -
J gene: TRBJ1-6
D gene: -
CDR3 protein: CASSVRQASSYNSPLHF
CDR3 DNA: TGCGCCAGCAGTGTTAGACAGGCAAGCTCCTATAATTCACCCCTCCACTTT

V gene: TRBV15
CDR3 length: 14
clone size: -
J gene: TRBJ1-2
D gene: -
CDR3 protein: CATSRAGGSYGYTF
CDR3 DNA: TGTGCCACCAGCAGAGCCGGGGGTTCCTATGGCTACACCTTC

V gene: TRBV7-9
CDR3 length: 13
clone size: -
J gene: TRBJ1-2
D gene: -
CDR3 protein: CASTTRRRGGYTF
CDR3 DNA: TGTGCCAGCACCACTCGCAGGAGGGGTGGCTACACCTTC

V gene: TRBV6-6
CDR3 length: 13
clone size: -
J gene: TRBJ2-2
D gene: -
CDR3 protein: CASSTGVTGELFF
CDR3 DNA: TGTGCCAGCTCAACCGGGGTCACCGGGGAGCTGTTTTTT

V gene: TRBV28
CDR3 length: 17
clone size: once
J gene: TRBJ1-2
D gene: -
CDR3 protein: CASSHPSGLFSNYGYTF
CDR3 DNA: TGTGCCAGCAGCCACCCCTCCGGTCTTTTCTCTAACTATGGCTACACCTTC

V gene: TRBV7-2
CDR3 length: 13
clone size: -
J gene: TRBJ2-3
D gene: -
CDR3 protein: CASSRPGTDTQYF
CDR3 DNA: TGTGCCAGCAGCCGTCCAGGGACAGATACGCAGTATTTT

V gene: TRBV5-1
CDR3 length: 14
clone size: -
J gene: TRBJ2-7
D gene: -
CDR3 protein: CASSLSGGSYEQYF
CDR3 DNA: TGCGCCAGCAGCTTGTCCGGGGGTTCCTACGAGCAGTACTTC

V gene: TRBV30
CDR3 length: 14
clone size: once
J gene: TRBJ1-5
D gene: -
CDR3 protein: CAWDTVLSNQPQHF
CDR3 DNA: TGTGCCTGGGATACAGTACTTAGCAATCAGCCCCAGCATTTT

V gene: TRBV29-1
CDR3 length: 11
clone size: -
J gene: TRBJ2-1
D gene: -
CDR3 protein: CSVMTGNEQFF
CDR3 DNA: TGCAGCGTGATGACAGGCAATGAGCAGTTCTTC

V gene: TRBV19
CDR3 length: 16
clone size: few
J gene: TRBJ2-3
D gene: TRBD2
CDR3 protein: CASSIQRGPGGDTQYF
CDR3 DNA: TGTGCCAGTAGTATACAGCGGGGCCCCGGGGGAGATACGCAGTATTTT

V gene: TRBV2
CDR3 length: 17
clone size: -
J gene: TRBJ1-5
D gene: -
CDR3 protein: CASRRSRDMQFGQPQHF
CDR3 DNA: TGTGCCAGCAGAAGATCCCGGGACATGCAATTCGGCCAGCCCCAGCATTTT

V gene: TRBV20-1
CDR3 length: 11
clone size: -
J gene: TRBJ2-7
D gene: -
CDR3 protein: CSASPGIEQYF
CDR3 DNA: TGCAGTGCTAGTCCCGGGATCGAGCAGTACTTC

V gene: TRBV27
CDR3 length: 16
clone size: -
J gene: TRBJ2-1
D gene: TRBD1
CDR3 protein: CASSRTGGTSYNEQFF
CDR3 DNA: TGTGCCAGCAGTAGGACAGGGGGCACGTCCTACAATGAGCAGTTCTTC

V gene: TRBV7-2
CDR3 length: 16
clone size: -
J gene: TRBJ2-1
D gene: -
CDR3 protein: CASSLIGQGSLGEQFF
CDR3 DNA: TGTGCCAGCAGCTTAATCGGCCAGGGCTCTTTGGGGGAGCAGTTCTTC

V gene: TRBV6-1
CDR3 length: 13
clone size: -
J gene: TRBJ2-3
D gene: -
CDR3 protein: CASSEAQGYPGYF
CDR3 DNA: TGTGCCAGCAGTGAAGCGCAGGGGTACCCGGGGTATTTT

V gene: TRBV6-1
CDR3 length: 15
clone size: -
J gene: TRBJ1-5
D gene: TRBD1
CDR3 protein: CASSEWETGVQPQHF
CDR3 DNA: TGTGCCAGCAGTGAATGGGAGACAGGGGTACAGCCCCAGCATTTT

V gene: TRBV19
CDR3 length: 10
clone size: -
J gene: TRBJ1-1
D gene: -
CDR3 protein: CVEGLTEAFF
CDR3 DNA: TGTGTAGAGGGACTCACTGAAGCTTTCTTT

V gene: TRBV5-1
CDR3 length: 17
clone size: -
J gene: TRBJ2-1
D gene: TRBD2
CDR3 protein: CASSLAGLAVSYNEQFF
CDR3 DNA: TGCGCCAGCAGCTTGGCCGGTCTAGCGGTCTCCTACAATGAGCAGTTCTTC

V gene: TRBV5-1
CDR3 length: 15
clone size: -
J gene: TRBJ1-5
D gene: -
CDR3 protein: CASSLTDSSNQPQHF
CDR3 DNA: TGCGCCAGCAGCCTAACTGACAGTAGCAATCAGCCCCAGCATTTT

V gene: TRBV7-6
CDR3 length: 17
clone size: -
J gene: TRBJ2-1
D gene: -
CDR3 protein: CASSPSLAANSYNEQFF
CDR3 DNA: TGTGCCAGCAGCCCTTCCCTGGCGGCTAACTCCTACAATGAGCAGTTCTTC

V gene: TRBV11-2
CDR3 length: 14
clone size: -
J gene: TRBJ2-7
D gene: -
CDR3 protein: CASSFRASGFEQYF
CDR3 DNA: TGTGCCAGCAGCTTCCGGGCCAGCGGTTTCGAGCAGTACTTC

V gene: TRBV11-2
CDR3 length: 15
clone size: -
J gene: TRBJ2-1
D gene: -
CDR3 protein: CASSLDLGAGNEQFF
CDR3 DNA: TGTGCCAGCAGCTTAGATCTCGGGGCGGGAAATGAGCAGTTCTTC

V gene: TRBV29-1
CDR3 length: 15
clone size: -
J gene: TRBJ2-7
D gene: TRBD1
CDR3 protein: CSVDLGQGGLNEQYF
CDR3 DNA: TGCAGCGTTGATCTGGGACAGGGAGGGCTTAACGAGCAGTACTTC

V gene: TRBV27
CDR3 length: 13
clone size: few
J gene: TRBJ2-1
D gene: -
CDR3 protein: CASSSSAGNEQFF
CDR3 DNA: TGTGCCAGCAGTTCCTCAGCGGGTAATGAGCAGTTCTTC

V gene: TRBV29-1
CDR3 length: 14
clone size: -
J gene: TRBJ2-2
D gene: -
CDR3 protein: CSVEVLRDTGELFF
CDR3 DNA: TGCAGCGTTGAAGTGCTCCGGGACACCGGGGAGCTGTTTTTT

V gene: TRBV5-4
CDR3 length: 15
clone size: once
J gene: TRBJ1-1
D gene: TRBD1
CDR3 protein: CASSLQGALHLGAFF
CDR3 DNA: TGTGCCAGCAGCTTACAGGGGGCCCTGCATTTGGGAGCTTTCTTT

V gene: TRBV30
CDR3 length: 19
clone size: -
J gene: TRBJ2-1
D gene: TRBD2
CDR3 protein: CAWSAFLAGGSSSYNEQFF
CDR3 DNA: TGTGCCTGGAGTGCCTTTCTGGCGGGGGGTTCGAGCTCCTACAATGAGCAGTTCTTC

V gene: TRBV2
CDR3 length: 13
clone size: -
J gene: TRBJ2-1
D gene: TRBD1
CDR3 protein: CASSKGQGLEQFF
CDR3 DNA: TGTGCCAGCAGCAAGGGACAGGGGCTGGAGCAGTTCTTC

V gene: TRBV18
CDR3 length: 15
clone size: -
J gene: TRBJ1-1
D gene: TRBD1
CDR3 protein: CASSPLGQVNTEAFF
CDR3 DNA: TGTGCCAGCTCACCACTCGGACAGGTTAACACTGAAGCTTTCTTT

V gene: TRBV2
CDR3 length: 16
clone size: -
J gene: TRBJ1-2
D gene: -
CDR3 protein: CATYSLGATSIYGYTF
CDR3 DNA: TGTGCCACATATTCGCTGGGGGCCACCTCCATCTATGGCTACACCTTC

V gene: TRBV6-5
CDR3 length: 16
clone size: -
J gene: TRBJ1-4
D gene: TRBD1
CDR3 protein: CASSYTRTGANEKLFF
CDR3 DNA: TGTGCCAGCAGTTACACCCGGACAGGGGCTAATGAAAAACTGTTTTTT